The subject of this entry is one TCR beta chain. As yet, its antigen is unknown. The CDR3 spans 16 residues. V was trimmed by 1 base and J by 0 bases, leaving 12 bases between them. Looked up from germline, CDR1 is MDHEN and CDR2 is SYDVKM. The data were taken from a study of pediatric ulcerative colitis. Assay: immunoSEQ multiplex PCR; the TCRdb copy retains only in-frame clones and omits some. The sample shows over 20,000 clones, about two thirds of them seen only once. Study-wide findings and caveats: All ulcerative colitis patients, but no controls, carried two rectal clonotypes. Repertoires came from total lymphocyte DNA, not specific subsets.

One to two pinch biopsies were taken from the rectum during colonoscopy. The TCR comes from a boy between 10 and 17 years old with severe ulcerative colitis. Input material: gut tissue. The chain couples TRBV28 to TRBJ1-2; D is perhaps TRBD1 (6 bases). CDR3: CASSLFEQGPNYGYTF. The CDR3 DNA reads as TGTGCCAGCAGTTTATTCGAACAGGGACCTAACTATGGCTACACCTTC.